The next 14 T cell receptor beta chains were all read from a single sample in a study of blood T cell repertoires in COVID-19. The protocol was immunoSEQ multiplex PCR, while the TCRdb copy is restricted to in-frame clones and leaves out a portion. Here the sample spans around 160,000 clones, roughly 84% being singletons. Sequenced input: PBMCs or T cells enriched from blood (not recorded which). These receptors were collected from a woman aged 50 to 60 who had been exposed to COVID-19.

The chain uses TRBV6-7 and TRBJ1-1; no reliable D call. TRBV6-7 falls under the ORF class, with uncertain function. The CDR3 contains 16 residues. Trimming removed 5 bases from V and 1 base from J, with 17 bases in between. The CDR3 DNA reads TGTGCCAGCAGTGGCCGGGTTGGTCAGAAGAACACTGAAGCTTTCTTT. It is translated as CASSGRVGQKNTEAFF.

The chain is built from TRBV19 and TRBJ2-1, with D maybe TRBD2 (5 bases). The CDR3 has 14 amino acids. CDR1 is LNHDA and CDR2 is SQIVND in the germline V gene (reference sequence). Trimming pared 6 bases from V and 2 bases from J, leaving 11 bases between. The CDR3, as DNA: TGTGCCAGTAGCACCACCGGGGCCTACAATGAGCAGTTCTTC. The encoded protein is CASSTTGAYNEQFF.

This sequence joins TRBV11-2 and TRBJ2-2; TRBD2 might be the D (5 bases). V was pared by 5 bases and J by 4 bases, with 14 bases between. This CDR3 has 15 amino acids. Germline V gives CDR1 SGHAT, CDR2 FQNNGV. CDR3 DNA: TGTGCCAGCAGCCTAGTCCGACTACCCACCGGGGAGCTGTTTTTT. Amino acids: CASSLVRLPTGELFF.

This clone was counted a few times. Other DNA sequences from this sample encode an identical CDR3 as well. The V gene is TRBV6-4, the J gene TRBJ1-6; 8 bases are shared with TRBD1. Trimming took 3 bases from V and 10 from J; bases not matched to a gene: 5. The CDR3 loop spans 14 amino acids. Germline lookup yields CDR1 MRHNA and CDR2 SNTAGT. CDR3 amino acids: CASSEGQGRSPLHF. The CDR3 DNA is TGTGCCAGCAGTGAAGGACAGGGTCGGTCACCCCTCCACTTT.

CDR3 bases: TGTGCCAGCAGCCCGAGCCCCGAGAGGGAGCAGTACTTC. It is translated as CASSPSPEREQYF. V usage is TRBV7-3 and J usage is TRBJ2-7; the D is unclear. Trimming removed 5 bases at V and 7 bases at J, with 15 bases between. The CDR3 is 13 amino acids. Per the germline V gene, CDR1 is SGHTA and CDR2 is FQGTGA.

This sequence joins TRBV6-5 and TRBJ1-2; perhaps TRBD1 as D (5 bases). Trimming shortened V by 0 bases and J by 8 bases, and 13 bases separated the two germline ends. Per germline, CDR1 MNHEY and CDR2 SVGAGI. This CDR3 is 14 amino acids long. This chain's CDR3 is CASSYSTGTLGYTF. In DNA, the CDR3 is TGTGCCAGCAGTTACTCGACCGGGACTTTGGGCTACACCTTC.

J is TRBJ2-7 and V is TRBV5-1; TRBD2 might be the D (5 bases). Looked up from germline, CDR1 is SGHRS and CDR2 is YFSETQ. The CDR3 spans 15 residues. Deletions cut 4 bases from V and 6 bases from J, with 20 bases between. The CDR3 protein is CASSIDGLARGEQYF. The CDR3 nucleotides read TGCGCCAGCAGCATTGACGGCCTAGCACGGGGCGAGCAGTACTTC.

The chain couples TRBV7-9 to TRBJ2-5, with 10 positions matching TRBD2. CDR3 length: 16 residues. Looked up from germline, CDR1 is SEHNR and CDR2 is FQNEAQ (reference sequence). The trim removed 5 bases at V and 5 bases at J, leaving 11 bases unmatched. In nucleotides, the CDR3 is TGTGCCAGCAGCCCTCGGACTAGCGGAGGAGGGGAGACCCAGTACTTC. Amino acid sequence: CASSPRTSGGGETQYF.

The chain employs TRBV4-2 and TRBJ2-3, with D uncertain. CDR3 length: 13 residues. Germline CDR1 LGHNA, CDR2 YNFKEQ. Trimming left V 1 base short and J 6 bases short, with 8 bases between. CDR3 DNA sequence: TGTGCCAGCAGCCAAGCCCCCCGGGATACGCAGTATTTT. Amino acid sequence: CASSQAPRDTQYF.

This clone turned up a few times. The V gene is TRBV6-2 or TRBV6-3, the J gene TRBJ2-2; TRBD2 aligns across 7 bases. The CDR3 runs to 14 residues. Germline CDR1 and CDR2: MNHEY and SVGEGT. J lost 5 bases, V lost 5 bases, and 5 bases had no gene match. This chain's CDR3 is CASSTPAGTGELFF. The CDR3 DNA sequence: TGTGCCAGCAGTACCCCAGCGGGGACCGGGGAGCTGTTTTTT.

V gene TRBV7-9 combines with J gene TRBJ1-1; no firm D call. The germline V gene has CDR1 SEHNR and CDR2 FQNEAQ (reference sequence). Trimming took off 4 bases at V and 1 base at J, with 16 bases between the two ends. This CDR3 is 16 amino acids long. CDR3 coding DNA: TGTGCCAGCAGCTCTGGGCCTGTGAGCCCGAACACTGAAGCTTTCTTT. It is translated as CASSSGPVSPNTEAFF.

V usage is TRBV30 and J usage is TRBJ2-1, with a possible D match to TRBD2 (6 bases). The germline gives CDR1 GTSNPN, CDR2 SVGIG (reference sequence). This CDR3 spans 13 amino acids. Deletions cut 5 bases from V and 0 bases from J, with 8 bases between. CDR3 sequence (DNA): TGTGCCTGGGGGGGGTTCTCCTACAATGAGCAGTTCTTC. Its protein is CAWGGFSYNEQFF.

The CDR3 region is CASSQVGRESNQPQHF. The DNA of the CDR3 is TGTGCCAGCAGCCAAGTTGGCCGGGAGAGCAATCAGCCCCAGCATTTT. This sequence joins TRBV3-1 (or the pseudogene TRBV3-2) and TRBJ1-5; unclear D gene. V was shortened by 1 base and J by 1 base, with 11 bases between the two germline ends. Germline V gene lookup returns CDR1 LGHDT and CDR2 YNNKEL (reference sequence). The CDR3 consists of 16 residues.

Here the CDR3 reads CASSQTGGLQNYGYTF. The CDR3 DNA reads TGTGCCAGCAGTCAGACAGGGGGACTACAAAACTATGGCTACACCTTC. The rearrangement links TRBV7-9 to TRBJ1-2, with 9 bases that match TRBD1. The CDR3 has 16 residues. Germline lookup yields CDR1 SEHNR and CDR2 FQNEAQ (reference sequence). The V segment lost 6 bases and the J segment 2 bases; nucleotides outside the gene matches: 10.